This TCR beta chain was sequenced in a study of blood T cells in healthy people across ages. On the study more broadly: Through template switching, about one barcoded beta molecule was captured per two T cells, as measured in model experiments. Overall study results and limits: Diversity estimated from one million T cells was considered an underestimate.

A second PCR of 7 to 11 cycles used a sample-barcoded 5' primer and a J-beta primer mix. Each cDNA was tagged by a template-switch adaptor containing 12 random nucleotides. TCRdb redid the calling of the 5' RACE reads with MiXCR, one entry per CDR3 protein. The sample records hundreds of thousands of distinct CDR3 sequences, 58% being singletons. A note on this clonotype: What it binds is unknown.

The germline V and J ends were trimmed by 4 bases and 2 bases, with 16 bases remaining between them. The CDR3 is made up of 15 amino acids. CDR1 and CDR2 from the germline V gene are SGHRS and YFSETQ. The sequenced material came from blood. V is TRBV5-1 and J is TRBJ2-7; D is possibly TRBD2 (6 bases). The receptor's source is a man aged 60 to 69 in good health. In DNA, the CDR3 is TGCGCCAGCAGCATATCCGGGACTCCCGCCTACGAGCAGTACTTC. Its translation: CASSISGTPAYEQYF.